The 25 T cell receptor beta chains below all came from one sample that was sequenced in a study of blood T cells in healthy people across ages. A J-beta primer mix and a sample-barcoded 5' primer were used in a second PCR of about 7 to 12 cycles. One entry per CDR3 protein results from TCRdb running MiXCR on the 5' RACE reads. The sample lists fewer than 2,000,000 distinct CDR3 sequences, around 42% occurring once. The source material was blood. These TCRs come from a human donor in good health.

The chain recombines TRBV10-3 with TRBJ2-6; D is possibly TRBD2 (7 bases). V shed 7 bases and J shed 0 bases, with 13 bases lying between them. The CDR3 sequence is 16 residues long. CDR1 is ENHRY and CDR2 is SYGVKD in the germline V gene. CDR3 in amino acids: CAITGGADSGANVLTF. The CDR3 DNA sequence: TGTGCCATCACTGGGGGGGCAGACTCTGGGGCCAACGTCCTGACTTTC.

The V and J genes are TRBV28 and TRBJ2-2; perhaps TRBD2 as D (7 bases). The CDR3 spans 13 residues. V was cut by 7 bases and J by 5 bases, with 11 bases left in between. The germline CDR1 and CDR2 sequences are MDHEN and SYDVKM. In DNA, the CDR3 is TGTGCCAGCAATGGGAGGGGGACCGGGGAGCTGTTTTTT. It translates to CASNGRGTGELFF.

This clonotype turned up a few times. The chain joins TRBV12-3 or TRBV12-4 to TRBJ1-6, with TRBD1 matching 9 bases. V lost 6 bases, J lost 0 bases, and 3 bases stayed unmatched. CDR3 length equals 16 residues. The CDR3 spells CASSLQGASYNSPLHF. The DNA for the CDR3 is TGTGCCAGCAGCTTACAGGGGGCCTCCTATAATTCACCCCTCCACTTT.

Notes on this clonotype: A much larger clone sits a single nucleotide away, making a read error possible. V gene TRBV3-1 combines with J gene TRBJ2-1; 7 bases line up with TRBD2. The germline V gene encodes CDR1 LGHDT and CDR2 YNNKEL (reference sequence). The CDR3 is made up of 16 amino acids. V trimming: 3 bases; J trimming: 9 bases; junction bases outside the gene matches: 14. Here the CDR3 reads CASSQGLTGGWSEQFF. The CDR3 region has the DNA TGTGCCAGCAGCCAGGGACTAACCGGGGGGTGGAGTGAGCAGTTCTTC.

The gene calls are TRBV6-5 and TRBJ2-3; TRBD2 matches 9 bases. Trimming cost V 5 bases and J 0 bases; bases outside gene matches: 12. The CDR3 sequence is 18 residues long. Germline V gives CDR1 MNHEY, CDR2 SVGAGI. CDR3 sequence reads: CASSTRLADPTSTDTQYF. The CDR3 coding sequence is TGTGCCAGCAGTACCCGACTAGCGGACCCGACTAGCACAGATACGCAGTATTTT.

This clonotype was observed a handful of times. The chain uses TRBV29-1 and TRBJ2-1; D ambiguous. V was pared by 4 bases and J by 1 base, with 11 bases between. The CDR3 runs 14 residues. The germline V gene has CDR1 SQVTM and CDR2 ANQGSEA. The CDR3 DNA follows: TGCAGCGTTGGTGGAGCCTTATCCTACAATGAGCAGTTCTTC. It translates to CSVGGALSYNEQFF.

This clonotype came up a few times. The rearrangement uses TRBV4-2 and TRBJ2-3; no clear D gene. Trimming shortened V by 1 base and J by 3 bases, and 11 bases separated the two germline ends. Germline lookup yields CDR1 LGHNA and CDR2 YNFKEQ. This CDR3 contains 15 residues. CDR3 in amino acids: CASSQARVGTDTQYF. The CDR3 bases are TGTGCCAGCAGCCAAGCAAGGGTGGGAACAGATACGCAGTATTTT.

DNA of the CDR3: TGTGCCAGCAGCCCGACAGGGAGGCAGGGGTCACCCCTCCACTTT. This encodes CASSPTGRQGSPLHF. The chain has TRBV7-2 and TRBJ1-6; 7 bases agree with TRBD1. CDR3 length equals 15 residues. CDR1 and CDR2 from the germline V gene are SGHTA and FQGNSA. V lost 5 bases and J lost 10; bases outside the gene matches: 11.

This clonotype was observed a few times. The chain carries TRBV7-9 and TRBJ2-1, with 9 positions matching TRBD1. The V segment lost 0 bases and the J segment 10 bases; nucleotides outside the gene matches: 10. This CDR3 is built from 16 residues. The germline V gene encodes CDR1 SEHNR and CDR2 FQNEAQ (reference sequence). CDR3 sequence: CASSLAKGQGFWEQFF. DNA for the CDR3: TGTGCCAGCAGCTTAGCGAAAGGACAGGGGTTTTGGGAGCAGTTCTTC. The variable domain in full, completed from reference TRBV7-9 and TRBJ2-1, reads DTGVSQNPRHKITKRGQNVTFRCDPISEHNRLYWYRQTLGQGPEFLTYFQNEAQLEKSRLLSDRFSAERPKGSFSTLEIQRTEQGDSAMYLCASSLAKGQGFWEQFFGPGTRLTVL.

This clonotype was seen a handful of times. The rearrangement uses TRBV5-1 and TRBJ2-2; D uncertain. CDR1 is SGHRS, CDR2 YFSETQ, per germline. The CDR3 spans 14 residues. The ends were cut back, 0 bases at V and 0 bases at J, with 3 bases in the middle. The CDR3 is CASSLGSNTGELFF. In DNA, the CDR3 is TGCGCCAGCAGCTTGGGGTCGAACACCGGGGAGCTGTTTTTT.

The chain carries TRBV20-1 and TRBJ1-1, with D maybe TRBD1 (6 bases). V lost 0 bases and J lost 5, with 13 bases in between. The germline V gene has CDR1 DFQATT and CDR2 SNEGSKA (reference sequence). This CDR3 has 14 residues. The CDR3 coding sequence is TGCAGTGCTAGAGATAGGGGGGGCTGGACTGAAGCTTTCTTT. It is translated as CSARDRGGWTEAFF.

This clonotype appeared a few times. This chain connects TRBV5-5 to TRBJ1-1; D is unresolved. The V gene's germline CDR1 is SGHKS and CDR2 YYEKEE (reference sequence). This CDR3 region has 14 residues. The V gene lost 2 bases and the J gene lost 3 bases, with 11 bases spanning the gap. The CDR3: CASSLTGSDTEAFF. In DNA form, the CDR3 reads TGTGCCAGCAGCTTAACGGGCAGCGACACTGAAGCTTTCTTT.

This clonotype has a handful of counts. The chain has TRBV7-3 and TRBJ2-5; D possibly corresponds to TRBD1 (6 bases). Germline V gene data show CDR1 as SGHTA and CDR2 as FQGTGA. The germline V and J ends were trimmed by 1 base and 4 bases, with 13 bases remaining between them. The CDR3 has 15 residues. The CDR3: CASSLNGRGSETQYF. DNA for the CDR3: TGTGCCAGCAGCTTAAATGGCAGGGGCTCAGAGACCCAGTACTTC. The full variable domain, rest sourced from reference TRBV7-3 and TRBJ2-5, is GAGVSQTPSNKVTEKGKYVELRCDPISGHTALYWYRQSLGQGPEFLIYFQGTGAADDSGLPNDRFFAVRPEGSVSTLKIQRTERGDSAVYLCASSLNGRGSETQYFGPGTRLLVL.

The chain has TRBV12-3 or TRBV12-4 and TRBJ2-5, with TRBD1 identical over 11 bases. Trimming removed 5 bases from V and 2 bases from J; junction bases left unmatched: 10. CDR3 length: 17 amino acids. The CDR3 loop reads CASSPIGGTGGQETQYF. In DNA, the CDR3 is TGTGCCAGCAGTCCAATTGGGGGGACAGGGGGTCAAGAGACCCAGTACTTC.

This clonotype was recorded a few times. The chain combines TRBV12-3 or TRBV12-4 with TRBJ1-5, with D unclear. The CDR3 is made up of 13 amino acids. V dropped 6 bases and J dropped 7 bases, with 13 bases sitting between them. For the CDR3, the DNA is TGTGCCAGCAGCAGATCCAGCGCACAGCCCCAGCATTTT. Its protein is CASSRSSAQPQHF.

The rearrangement joins TRBV20-1 to TRBJ1-2; D gene uncertain. Trimming pared 1 base from V and 6 bases from J, leaving 12 bases between. Germline-derived CDR1 and CDR2 are DFQATT and SNEGSKA (reference sequence). This CDR3 is 13 amino acids long. CDR3 protein: CSARVRAKDGYTF. CDR3 nucleotide sequence: TGCAGTGCTAGAGTAAGGGCTAAGGATGGCTACACCTTC.

There are a few counts of this clonotype. The J gene is TRBJ2-7, the V gene TRBV12-3 or TRBV12-4; no definite D call. The CDR3 runs to 13 residues. The V and J ends lost 7 bases and 2 bases respectively, with 12 bases between them. The CDR3 here is CASTAGLAYEQYF. The CDR3, as DNA: TGTGCCAGCACGGCAGGCCTAGCCTACGAGCAGTACTTC.

The J gene is TRBJ2-7, the V gene TRBV5-1; D perhaps matches TRBD2 (5 bases). The germline gives CDR1 SGHRS, CDR2 YFSETQ. V lost 4 bases and J 0 bases, leaving 11 bases between the germline ends. The CDR3 has 14 residues. The CDR3 loop is CASSPRGTSYEQYF. The CDR3 DNA is TGCGCCAGCAGCCCTCGGGGAACCTCCTACGAGCAGTACTTC.

The table lists this clonotype with a few counts. V usage is TRBV7-9 and J usage is TRBJ2-7; maybe TRBD1 (5 bases). Trimming left V 3 bases short and J 0 bases short, with 15 bases between. The CDR3 is 16 amino acids. Germline CDR1 is SEHNR and CDR2 is FQNEAQ (reference sequence). Here the CDR3 reads CASSLVVTAHSYEQYF. The DNA of the CDR3 is TGTGCCAGCAGCTTGGTCGTGACAGCCCACTCCTACGAGCAGTACTTC.

The genes are TRBV5-5 and TRBJ2-7, with D possibly being TRBD1 (6 bases). Trimming removed 3 bases at V and 4 bases at J, with 17 bases between. The length of the CDR3 is 15 residues. The germline V gene encodes CDR1 SGHKS and CDR2 YYEKEE (reference sequence). The CDR3 is CASSSPGTPFYEQYF. The CDR3, as DNA: TGTGCCAGCAGCTCACCCGGGACACCGTTTTACGAGCAGTACTTC.

The chain's CDR3 is CASSLALIAGGGDEQFF. The DNA for the CDR3 is TGTGCCAGCAGCTTAGCGTTAATAGCGGGGGGTGGAGATGAGCAGTTCTTC. The J gene is TRBJ2-1, the V gene TRBV7-2; 10 bases agree with TRBD2. The CDR3 has 17 residues. Trimming cost V 0 bases and J 8 bases; bases outside gene matches: 10. Germline V gene data show CDR1 as SGHTA and CDR2 as FQGNSA. The full variable domain, in which reference TRBV7-2 and TRBJ2-1 provide the parts outside the CDR3, is GAGVSQSPSNKVTEKGKDVELRCDPISGHTALYWYRQSLGQGLEFLIYFQGNSAPDKSGLPSDRFSAERTGGSVSTLTIQRTQQEDSAVYLCASSLALIAGGGDEQFFGPGTRLTVL.

The gene calls are TRBV5-1 and TRBJ1-5, with unresolved D. Germline V CDR1 and CDR2: SGHRS, YFSETQ. The V end was cut by 0 bases, the J end by 9 bases, with 10 bases between. The CDR3 is 13 residues long. The DNA of the CDR3 is TGCGCCAGCAGCTTGGACCTTGAAGGGCCCCAGCATTTT. It translates to CASSLDLEGPQHF. The full variable domain, rest sourced from reference TRBV5-1 and TRBJ1-5, is KAGVTQTPRYLIKTRGQQVTLSCSPISGHRSVSWYQQTPGQGLQFLFEYFSETQRNKGNFPGRFSGRQFSNSRSEMNVSTLELGDSALYLCASSLDLEGPQHFGDGTRLSIL.

Of note for this clonotype: The junction departs from germline at one end; a sequencing error may be responsible. DNA for the CDR3: TGTGTCAGCAGTATACTTGACAGCCCCTATGGCTACACCTTC. This sequence encodes CVSSILDSPYGYTF. J is TRBJ1-2 and V is TRBV6-6; possibly TRBD1 for D (5 bases). This CDR3 is 14 amino acids long. The V gene's germline CDR1 is MNHNY and CDR2 SVGAGI (reference sequence).

This clonotype was recorded only once. The V gene is TRBV5-1, the J gene TRBJ1-2; D call uncertain. Germline V gene data show CDR1 as SGHRS and CDR2 as YFSETQ. CDR3 length: 16 amino acids. Trimming pared 0 bases from V and 0 bases from J, leaving 12 bases between. The CDR3 bases are TGCGCCAGCAGCTTGGCCGTCAGAGGAGCTAACTATGGCTACACCTTC. Translating gives CASSLAVRGANYGYTF.

The chain employs TRBV4-3 and TRBJ1-1; D uncertain. Trimming took off 5 bases at V and 1 base at J, with 11 bases between the two ends. The CDR3 extends over 14 amino acids. CDR1 and CDR2 from the germline V gene are LGHNA and YSLEER. Here the CDR3 reads CASSSDLENTEAFF. The CDR3 region has the DNA TGCGCCAGCAGCTCGGACTTAGAGAACACTGAAGCTTTCTTT.